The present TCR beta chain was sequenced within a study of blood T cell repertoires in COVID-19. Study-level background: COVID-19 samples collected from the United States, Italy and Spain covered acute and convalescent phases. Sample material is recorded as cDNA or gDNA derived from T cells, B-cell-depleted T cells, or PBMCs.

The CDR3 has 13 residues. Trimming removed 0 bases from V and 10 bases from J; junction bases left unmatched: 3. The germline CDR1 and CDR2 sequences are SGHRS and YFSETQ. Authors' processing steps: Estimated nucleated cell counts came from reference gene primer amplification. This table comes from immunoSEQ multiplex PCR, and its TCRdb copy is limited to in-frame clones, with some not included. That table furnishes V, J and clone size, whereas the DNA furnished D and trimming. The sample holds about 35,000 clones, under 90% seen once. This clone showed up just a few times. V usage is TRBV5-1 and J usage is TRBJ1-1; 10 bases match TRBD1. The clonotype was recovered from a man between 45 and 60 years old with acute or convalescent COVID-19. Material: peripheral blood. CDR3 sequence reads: CASSLGQGAVAFF. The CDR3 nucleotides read TGCGCCAGCAGCTTGGGACAGGGGGCGGTAGCTTTCTTT.